This T cell receptor (beta chain) was sequenced during a study of PD-1 blockade in classical Hodgkin lymphoma. The table came from immunoSEQ multiplex PCR; TCRdb's copy has only in-frame clones and leaves some out. The table shows fewer than 50,000 clones, with 88% occurring only once. All patients experienced relapse after autologous stem cell transplantation, and brentuximab vedotin exposure was variable. Turning to this clone: The same CDR3 arises from other DNA sequences in this sample as well.

Trimming took 2 bases from V and 5 from J; bases not matched to a gene: 7. Germline lookup yields CDR1 LNHDA and CDR2 SQIVND (reference sequence). The CDR3 totals 15 residues. This sequence originates from a human donor with classical Hodgkin lymphoma. Sequences were derived from peripheral blood mononuclear cells (PBMCs), sampled at baseline. The V gene is TRBV19, the J gene TRBJ2-5; 8 nucleotides align to TRBD1. CDR3 nucleotide sequence: TGTGCCAGTAGTATAATAGGACAGGGTGGGGAGACCCAGTACTTC. Translation: CASSIIGQGGETQYF.